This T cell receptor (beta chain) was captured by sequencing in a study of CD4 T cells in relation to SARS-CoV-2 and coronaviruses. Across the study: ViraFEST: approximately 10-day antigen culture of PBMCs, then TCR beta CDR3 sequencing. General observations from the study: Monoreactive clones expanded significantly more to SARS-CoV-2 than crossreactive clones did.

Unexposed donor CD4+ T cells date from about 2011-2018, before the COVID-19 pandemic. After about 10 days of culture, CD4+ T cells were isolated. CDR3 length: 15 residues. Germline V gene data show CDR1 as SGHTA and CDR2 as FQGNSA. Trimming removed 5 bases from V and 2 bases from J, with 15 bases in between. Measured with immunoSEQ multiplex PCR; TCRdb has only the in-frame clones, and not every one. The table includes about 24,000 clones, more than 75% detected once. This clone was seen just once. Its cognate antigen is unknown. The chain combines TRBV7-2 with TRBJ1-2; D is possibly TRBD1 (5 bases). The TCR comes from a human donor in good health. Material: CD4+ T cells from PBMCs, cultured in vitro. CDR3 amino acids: CASSPEGPGNYGYTF. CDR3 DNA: TGTGCCAGCAGCCCCGAGGGCCCAGGGAACTATGGCTACACCTTC.